The 22 T cell receptor beta chains given below trace back to one sample, sequenced in a study of blood T cell repertoires in COVID-19. Sequencing used immunoSEQ multiplex PCR; TCRdb keeps in-frame clones, though not all of them. The sample lists tens of thousands of clones, roughly three quarters occurring once. The sequencing sample was made of peripheral blood. These receptors were obtained from a human donor in a cohort sampled during active COVID-19.

J is TRBJ1-2 and V is TRBV28; 7 nucleotides agree with TRBD1. CDR3 size: 15 residues. CDR1 and CDR2 (germline): MDHEN, SYDVKM. V trimming: 3 bases; J trimming: 4 bases; junction bases outside the gene matches: 8. The CDR3 DNA reads TGTGCCAGCAGTTTCCTTGTCGACAGGGCCTATGGCTACACCTTC. It encodes CASSFLVDRAYGYTF.

The chain carries TRBV28 and TRBJ2-5; D is perhaps TRBD1 (7 bases). Germline V gene data show CDR1 as MDHEN and CDR2 as SYDVKM. V gave up 4 bases and J gave up 4 bases, with 13 bases separating them. The CDR3 length is 14 residues. The CDR3 here is CASSSAGGGETQYF. CDR3 DNA sequence: TGTGCCAGCAGTTCTGCAGGGGGAGGAGAGACCCAGTACTTC.

This clone was detected only a few times. The V gene is TRBV28, the J gene TRBJ2-7; D is unresolved. CDR3 length: 12 amino acids. CDR1 MDHEN and CDR2 SYDVKM come from the germline V gene. V was clipped by 3 bases and J by 1 base, with 4 bases between them. The CDR3 coding sequence is TGTGCCAGCAGTTTTAAATCCTACGAGCAGTACTTC. This gives the protein CASSFKSYEQYF.

The J gene is TRBJ2-7, the V gene TRBV30, with TRBD2 matching over 9 bases. Trimming took 0 bases from V and 1 from J; bases not matched to a gene: 1. The CDR3 totals 14 residues. Germline values: CDR1 GTSNPN, CDR2 SVGIG (reference sequence). The CDR3 coding sequence is TGTGCCTGGAGTGTAAGCGGGGGGTCCTACGAGCAGTACTTC. This codes for CAWSVSGGSYEQYF.

The V gene is TRBV6-2 or TRBV6-3, the J gene TRBJ2-7, with 10 bases that match TRBD1. The CDR3 is 14 amino acids. Germline CDR1 and CDR2: MNHEY and SVGEGT. J lost 3 bases, V lost 2 bases, and 1 base had no gene match. The CDR3 spells CASSYRDRGYEQYV. DNA of the CDR3: TGTGCCAGCAGTTACCGGGACAGGGGCTACGAGCAGTACGTC.

The genes are TRBV4-3 and TRBJ2-3, with 7 bases matching TRBD2. V lost 0 bases, J lost 2 bases, and 5 bases stayed unmatched. The CDR3 length is 16 residues. CDR1 and CDR2 (germline): LGHNA, YSLEER. CDR3 residues: CASSQDKSGITDTQYF. CDR3 bases: TGCGCCAGCAGCCAAGATAAAAGCGGGATCACAGATACGCAGTATTTT.

The genes are TRBV5-4 and TRBJ2-2; maybe TRBD2 (5 bases). V was clipped by 5 bases and J by 7 bases, with 12 bases between them. The CDR3 contains 13 residues. Germline lookup yields CDR1 SGHNT and CDR2 YYREEE (reference sequence). The CDR3 DNA follows: TGTGCCAGCAGTTATAGCGCGAGCGGGGAGCTGTTTTTT. It is translated as CASSYSASGELFF.

The J gene is TRBJ2-5, the V gene TRBV27, with a possible D match to TRBD2 (5 bases). CDR1 is MNHEY and CDR2 is SMNVEV in the germline V gene (reference sequence). This CDR3 contains 15 residues. Trimming cost V 7 bases and J 5 bases, with 20 bases left between them. This CDR3 reads CASMSLLGVGETQYF. CDR3 nucleotides: TGTGCCAGCATGTCCCTTCTGGGAGTCGGGGAGACCCAGTACTTC.

The V gene is TRBV7-9, the J gene TRBJ2-7; 13 bases are a match to TRBD2. With 5 bases clipped from V and 2 bases from J, the junction kept 3 bases outside the gene matches. CDR1 SEHNR and CDR2 FQNEAQ come from the germline V gene (reference sequence). This CDR3 is built from 15 residues. CDR3 loop: CASSTLAGGTYEQYF. The DNA for the CDR3 is TGTGCCAGCAGCACACTAGCGGGGGGGACCTACGAGCAGTACTTC.

The chain employs TRBV6-6 and TRBJ1-3; 7 nucleotides match TRBD1. There are 14 residues in the CDR3. The germline gives CDR1 MNHNY, CDR2 SVGAGI (reference sequence). Trimming at V came to 6 bases and at J to 0 bases, leaving 2 bases not matched to a gene. The CDR3 loop is CASRTGSSGNTIYF. The CDR3 region has the DNA TGTGCCAGCAGGACAGGGAGCTCTGGAAACACCATATATTTT.

This clone was seen a few times. The J gene is TRBJ2-7, the V gene TRBV6-5, with D unclear. V was shortened by 4 bases and J by 5 bases, with 12 bases between the two germline ends. Germline CDR1 MNHEY, CDR2 SVGAGI. The CDR3 has 13 residues. The DNA of the CDR3 is TGTGCCAGCAGTTTGATCATGGGCCACGAGCAGTACTTC. Its protein product is CASSLIMGHEQYF.

V is TRBV19 and J is TRBJ1-2; D is perhaps TRBD1 (6 bases). This CDR3 has 14 amino acids. V shed 4 bases and J shed 4 bases, with 13 bases lying between them. CDR1 is LNHDA and CDR2 is SQIVND in the germline V gene (reference sequence). The CDR3 sequence: CASSTPGTSYGYTF. Here the CDR3 DNA reads TGTGCCAGTAGTACTCCCGGGACAAGCTATGGCTACACCTTC. Filled out from reference TRBV19 and TRBJ1-2, the complete variable domain reads DGGITQSPKYLFRKEGQNVTLSCEQNLNHDAMYWYRQDPGQGLRLIYYSQIVNDFQKGDIAEGYSVSREKKESFPLTVTSAQKNPTAFYLCASSTPGTSYGYTFGSGTRLTVV.

This clone has just a few counts. For the CDR3, the DNA is TGCGCCAGACGGGGTGTGGGGTGGCCCGGGGAGCTGTTTTTT. Amino acid sequence: CARRGVGWPGELFF. This rearrangement joins TRBV5-1 to TRBJ2-2, with D possibly TRBD2 on 5 matching bases. This CDR3 region has 14 residues. CDR1 and CDR2 from the germline V gene are SGHRS and YFSETQ. The V and J ends lost 8 bases and 6 bases respectively, with 17 bases between them.

The gene calls are TRBV21-1 and TRBJ2-4; TRBD1 is the table's D call, not checked against the DNA. TRBV21-1 is flagged as a pseudogene. The CDR3 has 16 residues. CDR3 sequence (DNA): TGTGCCAGCAGCAAAGGGGGCACAGGTACAAAAAACATTCAGTACTTC. It codes for CASSKGGTGTKNIQYF.

The chain couples TRBV24-1 to TRBJ1-2, with unresolved D. Germline CDR1 and CDR2: KGHDR and SFDVKD. V lost 6 bases and J lost 4, with 14 bases in between. The CDR3 loop spans 14 amino acids. The CDR3 is CATSPEGVGYGYTF. CDR3 DNA: TGTGCCACCAGTCCCGAGGGAGTGGGCTATGGCTACACCTTC.

The chain carries TRBV30 and TRBJ1-1; TRBD1 is a possible D gene (6 bases). The CDR3 contains 14 residues. Germline V gene lookup returns CDR1 GTSNPN and CDR2 SVGIG (reference sequence). V was shortened by 3 bases and J by 3 bases, with 14 bases between the two germline ends. The CDR3 region is CAWSGRGWDTEAFF. The CDR3 DNA reads as TGTGCCTGGAGCGGCAGGGGTTGGGACACTGAAGCTTTCTTT.

CDR3 sequence (DNA): TGTGCCAGCAGCTCCGGGACTAGAGCGGGGGATGAGCAGTTCTTC. Translation gives CASSSGTRAGDEQFF. V and J are TRBV7-2 and TRBJ2-1, with 8 bases lining up with TRBD2. The trim removed 4 bases at V and 8 bases at J, leaving 10 bases unmatched. Germline-derived CDR1 and CDR2 are SGHTA and FQGNSA. CDR3 length: 15 residues.

This chain links TRBV7-8 with TRBJ2-1; a weak D match, TRBD2 (5 bases). V shed 4 bases and J shed 10 bases, with 17 bases lying between them. CDR1 and CDR2 from the germline V gene are SGHVS and FQNEAQ. The CDR3 has 14 residues. The CDR3 nucleotides are TGTGCCAGCAGCTCCCGGGGAAGACTGAAGGAGCAGTTCTTC. Translating it yields CASSSRGRLKEQFF. The variable domain in full, with the rest retrieved from reference TRBV7-8 and TRBJ2-1, is GAGVSQSPRYKVAKRGQDVALRCDPISGHVSLFWYQQALGQGPEFLTYFQNEAQLDKSGLPSDRFFAERPEGSVSTLKIQRTQQEDSAVYLCASSSRGRLKEQFFGPGTRLTVL.

The CDR3 protein is CAISETGNTGELFF. In nucleotides, the CDR3 is TGTGCCATCAGTGAGACAGGGAACACCGGGGAGCTGTTTTTT. V usage is TRBV10-3 and J usage is TRBJ2-2; tentatively, D is TRBD1 (5 bases). Germline values: CDR1 ENHRY, CDR2 SYGVKD. The CDR3 is 14 residues long. V was trimmed by 2 bases and J by 1 base, leaving 5 bases between them.

The chain combines TRBV11-1 with TRBJ2-7; D might be TRBD1 (5 bases). V was trimmed by 1 base and J by 0 bases, leaving 10 bases between them. The CDR3 spans 15 residues. Germline V CDR1 and CDR2: SGHAT, FQDESV (reference sequence). In DNA, the CDR3 is TGTGCCAGCAGCTTAGGAGGACACCCCTCCTACGAGCAGTACTTC. Its protein product is CASSLGGHPSYEQYF.

The chain combines TRBV6-5 with TRBJ1-6; the match to TRBD1 covers 7 bases. The CDR3 length is 15 residues. The junction had 5 bases not matched to a gene; V was cut back by 0 bases and J by 9 bases. Per the germline V gene, CDR1 is MNHEY and CDR2 is SVGAGI. CDR3 DNA sequence: TGTGCCAGCAGTTACTCGAGAGGGGGCATTTCACCCCTCCACTTT. Amino acids: CASSYSRGGISPLHF.

This chain links TRBV28 with TRBJ1-5; D possibly corresponds to TRBD1 (5 bases). The germline V and J ends were trimmed by 2 bases and 3 bases, with 20 bases remaining between them. Germline CDR1 and CDR2: MDHEN and SYDVKM. The length of the CDR3 is 18 residues. The CDR3 is CASSLRGVSRAINQPQHF. The CDR3 nucleotides are TGTGCCAGCAGTTTACGCGGGGTCAGCAGGGCGATCAATCAGCCCCAGCATTTT.